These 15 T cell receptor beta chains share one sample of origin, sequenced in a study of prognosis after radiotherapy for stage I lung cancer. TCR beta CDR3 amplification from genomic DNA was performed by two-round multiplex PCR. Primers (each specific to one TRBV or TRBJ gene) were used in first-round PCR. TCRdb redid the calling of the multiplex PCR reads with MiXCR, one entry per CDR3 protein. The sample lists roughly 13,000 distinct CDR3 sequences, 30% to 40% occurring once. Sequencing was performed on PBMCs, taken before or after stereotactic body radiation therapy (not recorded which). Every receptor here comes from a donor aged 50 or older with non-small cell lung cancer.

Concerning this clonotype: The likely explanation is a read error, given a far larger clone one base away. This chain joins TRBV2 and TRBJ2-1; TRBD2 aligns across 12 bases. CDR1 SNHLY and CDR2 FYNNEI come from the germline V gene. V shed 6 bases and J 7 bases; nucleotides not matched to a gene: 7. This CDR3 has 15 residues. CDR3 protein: CASSRLAGGLNEQFF. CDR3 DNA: TGTGCCAGCAGCCGCCTAGCGGGAGGGCTGAATGAGCAGTTCTTC.

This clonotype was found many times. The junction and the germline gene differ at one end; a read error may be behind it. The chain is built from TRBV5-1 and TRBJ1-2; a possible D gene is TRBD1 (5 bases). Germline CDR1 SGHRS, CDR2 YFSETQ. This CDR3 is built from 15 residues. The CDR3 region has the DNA TGCGCCAGCAGCTCATTGGTAGGGGCGGGCTATAGCTACACCTTC. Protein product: CASSSLVGAGYSYTF.

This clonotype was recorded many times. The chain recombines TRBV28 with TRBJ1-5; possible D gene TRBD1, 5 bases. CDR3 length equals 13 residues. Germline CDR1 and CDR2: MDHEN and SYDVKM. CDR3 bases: TGTGCTGCAAATTGGGGGTTTAATCAGCCCCAGCATTTT. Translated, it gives CAANWGFNQPQHF.

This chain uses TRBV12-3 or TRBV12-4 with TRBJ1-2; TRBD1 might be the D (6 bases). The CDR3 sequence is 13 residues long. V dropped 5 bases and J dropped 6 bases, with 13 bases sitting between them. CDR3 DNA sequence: TGTGCCAGCAGTCCCAGGGGTAAAGATGGCTACACCTTC. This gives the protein CASSPRGKDGYTF.

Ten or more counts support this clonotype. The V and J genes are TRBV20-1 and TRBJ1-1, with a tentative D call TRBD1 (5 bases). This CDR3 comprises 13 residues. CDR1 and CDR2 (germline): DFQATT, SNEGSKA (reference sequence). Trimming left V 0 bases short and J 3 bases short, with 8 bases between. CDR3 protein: CSARETDYTEAFF. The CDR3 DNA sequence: TGCAGTGCTAGAGAGACAGATTACACTGAAGCTTTCTTT.

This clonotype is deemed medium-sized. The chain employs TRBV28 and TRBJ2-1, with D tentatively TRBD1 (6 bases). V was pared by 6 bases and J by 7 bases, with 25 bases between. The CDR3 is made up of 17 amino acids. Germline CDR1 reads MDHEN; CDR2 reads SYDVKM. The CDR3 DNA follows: TGTGCCAGCAGCTGGGGAAGAGGGGGTGCCGCGAGGAATGAGCAGTTCTTC. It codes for CASSWGRGGAARNEQFF.

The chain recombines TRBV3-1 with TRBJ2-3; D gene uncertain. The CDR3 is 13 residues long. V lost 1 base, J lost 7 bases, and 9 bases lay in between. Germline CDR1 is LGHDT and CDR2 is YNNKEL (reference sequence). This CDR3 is CASSQGSLYTQYF. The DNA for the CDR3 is TGTGCCAGCAGCCAAGGGTCGTTATATACGCAGTATTTT.

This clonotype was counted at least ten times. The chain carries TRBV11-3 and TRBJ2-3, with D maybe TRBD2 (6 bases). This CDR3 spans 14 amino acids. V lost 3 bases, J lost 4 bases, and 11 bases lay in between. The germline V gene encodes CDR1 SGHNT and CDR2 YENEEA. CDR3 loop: CASSFGGFSDTQYF. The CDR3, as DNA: TGTGCCAGCAGCTTTGGGGGGTTCTCAGATACGCAGTATTTT. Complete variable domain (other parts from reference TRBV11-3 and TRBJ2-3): EAGVVQSPRYKIIEKKQPVAFWCNPISGHNTLYWYLQNLGQGPELLIRYENEEAVDDSQLPKDRFSAERLKGVDSTLKIQPAELGDSAVYLCASSFGGFSDTQYFGPGTRLTVL.

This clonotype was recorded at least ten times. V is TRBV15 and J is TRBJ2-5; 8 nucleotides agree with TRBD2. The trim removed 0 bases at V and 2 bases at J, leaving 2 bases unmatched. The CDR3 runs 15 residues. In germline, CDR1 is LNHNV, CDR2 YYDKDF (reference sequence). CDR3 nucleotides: TGTGCCACCAGCAGAGATCGGGAGGGACAAGAGACCCAGTACTTC. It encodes CATSRDREGQETQYF.

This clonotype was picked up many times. Here the CDR3 DNA reads TGTGCCAGTAGCCCTGGGGGGGGGCAGGTGGAGACCCAGTACTTC. It encodes CASSPGGGQVETQYF. V is TRBV19 and J is TRBJ2-5, with D perhaps matching TRBD2 (7 bases). V gave up 6 bases and J gave up 5 bases, with 19 bases separating them. CDR1 is LNHDA and CDR2 is SQIVND in the germline V gene (reference sequence). The CDR3 consists of 15 residues.

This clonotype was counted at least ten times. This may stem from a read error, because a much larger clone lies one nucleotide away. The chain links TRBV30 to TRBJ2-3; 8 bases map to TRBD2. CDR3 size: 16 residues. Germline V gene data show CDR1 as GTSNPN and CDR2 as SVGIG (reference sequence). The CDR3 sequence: CTWSVLGARGGDTQYF. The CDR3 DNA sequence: TGTACCTGGAGTGTACTAGGGGCTCGGGGGGGAGATACGCAGTATTTT.

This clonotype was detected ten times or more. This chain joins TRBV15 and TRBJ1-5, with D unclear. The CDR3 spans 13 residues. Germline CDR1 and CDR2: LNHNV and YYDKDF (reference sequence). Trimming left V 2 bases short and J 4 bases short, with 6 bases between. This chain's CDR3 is CATSRSTNQPQHF. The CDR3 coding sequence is TGTGCCACCAGCAGATCGACGAATCAGCCCCAGCATTTT. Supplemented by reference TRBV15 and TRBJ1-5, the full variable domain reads DAMVIQNPRYQVTQFGKPVTLSCSQTLNHNVMYWYQQKSSQAPKLLFHYYDKDFNNEADTPDNFQSRRPNTSFCFLDIRSPGLGDTAMYLCATSRSTNQPQHFGDGTRLSIL.

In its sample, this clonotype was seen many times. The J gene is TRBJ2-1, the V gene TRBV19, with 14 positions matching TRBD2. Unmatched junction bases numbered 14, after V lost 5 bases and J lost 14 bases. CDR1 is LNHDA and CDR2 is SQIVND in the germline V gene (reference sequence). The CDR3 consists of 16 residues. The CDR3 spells CASSVRTGTSGSGEFF. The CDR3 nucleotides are TGTGCCAGTAGTGTCCGAACCGGGACTAGCGGGAGTGGGGAGTTCTTC.

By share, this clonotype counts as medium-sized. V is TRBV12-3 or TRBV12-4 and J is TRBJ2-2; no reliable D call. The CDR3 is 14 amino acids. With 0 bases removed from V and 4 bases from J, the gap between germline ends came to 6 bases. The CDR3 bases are TGTGCCAGCAGTTTAGCAGAGTTCACCGGGGAGCTGTTTTTT. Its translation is CASSLAEFTGELFF.

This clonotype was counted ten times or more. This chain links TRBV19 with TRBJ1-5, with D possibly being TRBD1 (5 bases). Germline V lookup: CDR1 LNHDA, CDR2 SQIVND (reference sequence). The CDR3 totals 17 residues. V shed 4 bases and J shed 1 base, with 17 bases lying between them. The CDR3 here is CASSTLGRGGSNQPQHF. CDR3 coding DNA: TGTGCCAGTAGTACCCTCGGGAGGGGCGGAAGCAATCAGCCCCAGCATTTT. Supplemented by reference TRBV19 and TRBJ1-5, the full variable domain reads DGGITQSPKYLFRKEGQNVTLSCEQNLNHDAMYWYRQDPGQGLRLIYYSQIVNDFQKGDIAEGYSVSREKKESFPLTVTSAQKNPTAFYLCASSTLGRGGSNQPQHFGDGTRLSIL.